Reported below is one T cell receptor beta chain. This entry belongs to a study of cytomegalovirus exposure and HLA in healthy donors. About the research overall: According to later analysis, the same platform produced the 120 or so validation and over 600 first-cohort repertoires.

The ends lost 4 bases at V and 7 bases at J; junction bases unmatched: 5. The CDR3 is 13 amino acids. From germline, CDR1 is SGHTA and CDR2 FQGTGA. The protocol was immunoSEQ multiplex PCR, while the TCRdb copy is restricted to in-frame clones and leaves out a portion. The sample carries 100,000 to 150,000 clones, roughly 90% recorded once. The specimen was PBMCs. This TCR derives from a man aged 25 to 40 in good health and CMV-seronegative. The chain uses TRBV7-3 and TRBJ2-7, with 9 bases identical to TRBD1. The CDR3 DNA reads as TGTGCCAGCAGCTCGACAGGGGGTAGGGAGCAGTACTTC. Protein sequence: CASSSTGGREQYF.